This record looks at one T cell receptor beta chain sequence and its context. This clonotype was observed a handful of times. The target of this receptor is not known. No much larger clonotype is one base removed from it; base qualities were not supplied. The germline V gene (reference sequence) specifies GTSNPN as CDR1 and SVGIG as CDR2. Measured from the cysteine to the phenylalanine, the CDR3 is 15 residues long. The sequence is cut down to CDR3 DNA, 45 bases in frame from base 1. Trimming at the junction amounts to 0 bases on V and 10 bases on J, and the germline ends lie 16 bases apart. The source of the sample is a study of T cells in Graves' hyperthyroidism and ophthalmopathy (dated by TCRdb to the late 2010s). At the level of the whole study: Peripheral blood samples were taken at initial diagnosis, before any treatment was given. In addition, the study compared T-cell repertoires in thyroid tissue and in blood from six Graves' hyperthyroidism patients. After sampling, hyperthyroidism patients received methimazole starting at 30 mg daily, and ophthalmopathy patients received high-dose intravenous methylprednisolone. TCR Vbeta CDR3 sequencing of roughly 140 peripheral blood samples (43 ophthalmopathy, roughly 74 hyperthyroidism and approximately 17 progressor patients) is reported in the paper. To identify distinguishing TCR V-J signatures, a discovery cohort of about 100 patients was used, comprising 40 to 45 with Graves' ophthalmopathy and 57 with stable Graves' hyperthyroidism. For training and testing, the 100 patients in the discovery cohort were randomly divided in a 7:3 ratio. Prospective prediction of ophthalmopathy was tested in an independent validation cohort consisting of fewer than 20 hyperthyroidism patients and some 17 patients who later progressed to ophthalmopathy. On the study overall, not on this receptor specifically: In validation, the model predicted progression to ophthalmopathy with about 71% sensitivity and 72% to 75% specificity, a median of 6.5 months before onset. A 13 V-J signature model separated ophthalmopathy from stable hyperthyroidism, with approximately 87% sensitivity and 81.08% specificity in cross-validation and 80%/75% in testing. Most expanded thyroid clonotypes (frequency above 0.001) were also detected in blood, a finding suggesting that blood repertoires may reflect thyroid immune responses. Sample size was not statistically predetermined, and investigators were not blinded to group allocation.

The TCR beta CDR3 regions were amplified from RNA transcripts. The first round of RT-PCR for the TCR CDR3 was performed with the HTBI primer set and the Qiagen OneStep RT-PCR kit. The libraries were constructed in a second round of multiplex PCR and then size-selected and purified. Paired-end sequencing of the libraries was performed with 100 bp reads on an Illumina HiSeq2000. The authors processed their data as follows. SOAPnuke was used to process the raw data, throwing out any read that contained adapters or uncalled bases, had a mean Phred below 15, or lacked an exact constant-primer or identifier match. COPE v1.2.5 was used to merge high-quality paired reads, and clonotypes were defined as unique nucleotide sequences. MiTCR v1.1 was used to align clonotypes to the IMGT TRBV, TRBD and TRBJ reference segments. Only V-J combinations with frequency above 0.0001, covering roughly 99% of repertoires, were analysed. A TCS score was defined as the ratio of F50 (clonal expansion) to E x V (chaos), with BLOSUM62-based TCRdist applied between CDR3 peptides within each V-J. Welch's t-statistics and random forest reduced approximately 520 V-J features to roughly 13, which were used in a naive Bayes classifier (R e1071). The Morisita-Horn index was used to measure how similar the thyroid and blood repertoires were. The raw public reads went through TCRdb reprocessing: fastp at Q25, MiXCR clone calling, in-frame beta chains kept. Rows are unified per CDR3 protein, each entry keeping the most common DNA and genes. These V and J calls originate from TCRdb's pipeline instead of the authors' own analysis. This sample is represented by approximately 58,000 distinct CDR3 sequences; about 49% of them were singletons. The top ten constitute 9.5% to 15% of the sample.

Moderately to severely active disease, a Clinical Activity Score of at least 3, a NOSPECS grade of at least 4, and a duration under 3 months were present in ophthalmopathy patients. The study excluded patients with uncontrolled infections, other autoimmune diseases, pregnancy or lactation. Diagnoses were established on the basis of clinical symptoms, serum thyroxine and TRAb, thyroid ultrasound, and orbital computed tomography. PBMCs were separated from roughly 10 ml of fresh peripheral blood using Ficoll-Paque density gradient centrifugation. Total RNA was extracted with Trizol reagent, and quality was checked on an Agilent 2100 Bioanalyzer.

This clonotype was sampled from a woman aged 30 to 39 with Graves' ophthalmopathy. The sequenced material came from blood. The chain links TRBV30 with TRBJ1-6, with the identity of the D gene unclear. The DNA sequence follows: TGTGCCTGGAGTGTGACCGGGTCCCTTCCCTCACCCCTCCACTTT. This sequence encodes CAWSVTGSLPSPLHF.